This T cell receptor beta chain was sequenced during a study of blood T cell repertoires in COVID-19. How the authors handled the data: It was from reference gene primer amplification that nucleated cell counts were estimated. Sequenced by immunoSEQ multiplex PCR; TCRdb stores in-frame clones only, minus some. D and trimming come from the DNA, and the V and J calls and clone size come from that table. The sample records hundreds of thousands of clones, roughly 90% being singletons. Unmatched junction bases numbered 3, after V lost 5 bases and J lost 5 bases. The CDR3 sequence is 14 residues long. Germline V lookup: CDR1 SGHTA, CDR2 FQGNSA. The study assigned cohorts using participant-reported clinical history. Cohort 3 recovered donors had two negative PCRs, clearance, or symptom resolution.

This TCR came from a woman between 18 and 29 years old who had recovered from COVID-19. Sequenced: PBMCs or T cells enriched from blood (not recorded which). The chain uses TRBV7-2 and TRBJ1-6, with TRBD1 identical over 7 bases. The CDR3 region has the DNA TGTGCCAGCAGCCTACAGGGGAATAATTCACCCCTCCACTTT. Residues: CASSLQGNNSPLHF.